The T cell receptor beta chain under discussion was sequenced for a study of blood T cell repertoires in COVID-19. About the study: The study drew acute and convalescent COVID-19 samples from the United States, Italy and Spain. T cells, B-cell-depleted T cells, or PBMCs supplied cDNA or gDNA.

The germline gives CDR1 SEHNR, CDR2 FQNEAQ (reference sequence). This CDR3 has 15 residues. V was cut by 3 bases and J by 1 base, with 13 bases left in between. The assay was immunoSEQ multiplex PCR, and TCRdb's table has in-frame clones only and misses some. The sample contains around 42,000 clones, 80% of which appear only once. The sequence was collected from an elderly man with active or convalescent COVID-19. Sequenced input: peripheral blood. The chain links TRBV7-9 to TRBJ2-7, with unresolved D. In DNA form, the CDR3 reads TGTGCCAGCAGCTTTGAGGTAGCCATTTCCTACGAGCAGTACTTC. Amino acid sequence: CASSFEVAISYEQYF. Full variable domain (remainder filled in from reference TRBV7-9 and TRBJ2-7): DTGVSQNPRHKITKRGQNVTFRCDPISEHNRLYWYRQTLGQGPEFLTYFQNEAQLEKSRLLSDRFSAERPKGSFSTLEIQRTEQGDSAMYLCASSFEVAISYEQYFGPGTRLTVT.